The 21 T cell receptor beta chains below come from one sample, sequenced in a study of identical twins. MiXCR, applied by TCRdb to the 5' RACE reads, yields one record per CDR3 protein. The profile shows 350,000 to 500,000 distinct CDR3 sequences, about a fifth of them singletons. What was sequenced was naive T cells sorted from blood. These receptors were taken from a middle-aged man in good health.

This clonotype was recorded many times. The rearrangement links TRBV27 to TRBJ1-5; weak D call: TRBD1 (6 bases). The CDR3 sequence is 16 residues long. The V end lost 1 base, the J end lost 6 bases, and 16 bases lay between the germline ends. Germline V gene data show CDR1 as MNHEY and CDR2 as SMNVEV (reference sequence). The CDR3, as DNA: TGTGCCAGCAGTTTATTGGGCAGGGGAGGGGCTCAGCCCCAGCATTTT. Translated: CASSLLGRGGAQPQHF.

This chain connects TRBV20-1 to TRBJ1-1, with unresolved D. Germline CDR1 and CDR2: DFQATT and SNEGSKA (reference sequence). This CDR3 has 13 residues. Trimming left V 2 bases short and J 0 bases short, with 7 bases between. The DNA for the CDR3 is TGCAGTGCTAGATTATTAATGAACACTGAAGCTTTCTTT. It is translated as CSARLLMNTEAFF.

The table lists this clonotype with a few counts. This chain links TRBV27 with TRBJ2-1, with a tentative D call TRBD2 (5 bases). This CDR3 region has 14 residues. CDR1 is MNHEY, CDR2 SMNVEV, per germline (reference sequence). Trimming shortened V by 1 base and J by 6 bases, and 10 bases separated the two germline ends. The DNA of the CDR3 is TGTGCCAGCAGTTTATTGTCGAGGGCCAATGAGCAGTTCTTC. Translated, it gives CASSLLSRANEQFF.

This clonotype was observed at least ten times. This chain's CDR3 is CASSYSERPGSWAQYF. The CDR3 DNA reads as TGTGCCAGCAGTTACTCAGAGCGGCCTGGGAGTTGGGCCCAGTACTTC. V and J are TRBV6-2 or TRBV6-3 and TRBJ2-5; D possibly corresponds to TRBD2 (5 bases). This CDR3 comprises 16 residues. Per the germline V gene, CDR1 is MNHEY and CDR2 is SVGEGT. Trimming took 0 bases from V and 9 from J, leaving 20 bases between them.

The CDR3: CAISESLGQGSSQETQYF. CDR3 coding DNA: TGTGCCATCAGTGAGTCCCTAGGACAGGGGAGTTCCCAAGAGACCCAGTACTTC. This chain connects TRBV10-3 to TRBJ2-5; the match to TRBD1 covers 9 bases. The germline gives CDR1 ENHRY, CDR2 SYGVKD. The CDR3 totals 18 residues. J was trimmed by 1 base and V by 0 bases; bases with no gene match: 9.

This clonotype has only a few counts. The J gene is TRBJ2-2, the V gene TRBV7-2, with 8 bases fitting TRBD2. The CDR3 covers 13 residues. CDR1 is SGHTA and CDR2 is FQGNSA in the germline V gene. J was trimmed by 6 bases and V by 10 bases; bases with no gene match: 7. In DNA, the CDR3 is TGTGCCACGGCCCGGGGGGGTTCCGGGGAGCTGTTTTTT. Translating it yields CATARGGSGELFF.

This clonotype has a handful of counts. The J gene is TRBJ2-2, the V gene TRBV12-3 or TRBV12-4; D is ambiguous. This CDR3 is built from 12 residues. Trimming took off 8 bases at V and 6 bases at J, with 10 bases between the two ends. CDR3: CASGTRSGELFF. The CDR3 coding sequence is TGTGCCAGCGGCACTCGCTCCGGGGAGCTGTTTTTT.

This clonotype was picked up a small number of times. The V call is TRBV6-1, the J call TRBJ2-2; D gene uncertain. The length of the CDR3 is 14 residues. V lost 1 base, J lost 6 bases, and 9 bases lay in between. CDR1 MNHNS and CDR2 SASEGT come from the germline V gene. The CDR3 is CASSEDFDAGELFF. The CDR3 DNA sequence: TGTGCCAGCAGTGAAGACTTCGACGCCGGGGAGCTGTTTTTT.

At least ten counts were recorded for this clonotype. J is TRBJ2-1 and V is TRBV6-5; D is undetermined. Trimming removed 5 bases from V and 0 bases from J, with 14 bases in between. The germline gives CDR1 MNHEY, CDR2 SVGAGI. The CDR3 has 16 amino acids. This CDR3 is CASSVLMGGSYNEQFF. DNA for the CDR3: TGTGCCAGCAGTGTACTAATGGGCGGCTCCTACAATGAGCAGTTCTTC.

This clonotype was picked up many times. The rearrangement joins TRBV5-1 to TRBJ2-3; 9 nucleotides match TRBD2. V trimming: 1 base; J trimming: 3 bases; junction bases outside the gene matches: 18. The CDR3 has 20 residues. Germline V gene data show CDR1 as SGHRS and CDR2 as YFSETQ. CDR3 protein: CASSLRFSSGGTRGTDTQYF. The CDR3, as DNA: TGCGCCAGCAGCTTGCGGTTCAGTAGCGGGGGAACCAGGGGTACAGATACGCAGTATTTT.

The chain recombines TRBV11-2 with TRBJ2-1; TRBD2 is a possible D gene (6 bases). The CDR3 is 16 amino acids. V lost 5 bases, J lost 7 bases, and 21 bases lay in between. CDR1 and CDR2 (germline): SGHAT, FQNNGV. The CDR3 DNA reads as TGTGCCAGCAGCACCCCCCTAGCGATAGGCCGGAATGAGCAGTTCTTC. This translates into CASSTPLAIGRNEQFF. Drawing the rest from reference TRBV11-2 and TRBJ2-1, the complete variable domain is EAGVAQSPRYKIIEKRQSVAFWCNPISGHATLYWYQQILGQGPKLLIQFQNNGVVDDSQLPKDRFSAERLKGVDSTLKIQPAKLEDSAVYLCASSTPLAIGRNEQFFGPGTRLTVL.

V and J are TRBV5-1 and TRBJ1-1, with a possible D match to TRBD1 (5 bases). Germline CDR1 is SGHRS and CDR2 is YFSETQ. Trimming left V 4 bases short and J 5 bases short, with 15 bases between. The CDR3 contains 14 residues. The CDR3 loop reads CASSSGGDKTEAFF. CDR3 in DNA: TGCGCCAGCAGCAGTGGGGGTGACAAGACTGAAGCTTTCTTT.

This clonotype has more than one count but fewer than ten. The genes are TRBV5-1 and TRBJ1-1; a possible D gene is TRBD1 (5 bases). Germline CDR1 reads SGHRS; CDR2 reads YFSETQ. V was clipped by 0 bases and J by 5 bases, with 14 bases between them. CDR3 size: 15 residues. The CDR3 reads CASSLVQGPATEAFF. The DNA for the CDR3 is TGCGCCAGCAGCTTGGTCCAGGGTCCGGCGACTGAAGCTTTCTTT.

The chain has TRBV12-3 or TRBV12-4 and TRBJ1-5; 7 bases align to TRBD1. V dropped 5 bases and J dropped 2; count of bases not matched to a gene: 9. The CDR3 has 16 amino acids. CDR3 coding DNA: TGTGCCAGCAGTCCGGACAGGACGGCGGGCAATCAGCCCCAGCATTTT. Its translation: CASSPDRTAGNQPQHF.

The J gene is TRBJ2-1, the V gene TRBV29-1; 7 positions match TRBD2. The germline gives CDR1 SQVTM, CDR2 ANQGSEA. The CDR3 extends over 17 amino acids. Trimming cost V 3 bases and J 4 bases; bases outside gene matches: 15. The DNA of the CDR3 is TGCAGCGTTGACTCTCTTGAGACTAGCCATTTTTACAATGAGCAGTTCTTC. This gives the protein CSVDSLETSHFYNEQFF.

The V gene is TRBV20-1, the J gene TRBJ2-1; tentatively, D is TRBD2 (5 bases). CDR3 length: 15 amino acids. Between the trimmed V and J ends, which lost 1 base and 6 bases, there was a span of 16 bases. Germline values: CDR1 DFQATT, CDR2 SNEGSKA (reference sequence). The CDR3 DNA reads TGCAGTGCTAGAGGCCCCCGAAGTAGCGCCAATGAGCAGTTCTTC. Encoded protein: CSARGPRSSANEQFF.

This clonotype was picked up many times. The chain carries TRBV28 and TRBJ1-1; TRBD1 is a possible D gene (5 bases). Looked up from germline, CDR1 is MDHEN and CDR2 is SYDVKM. Trimming cost V 4 bases and J 11 bases, with 14 bases left between them. The CDR3 covers 12 residues. The CDR3 loop reads CASSSKGLPAFF. CDR3 DNA sequence: TGTGCCAGCAGTTCAAAGGGACTACCGGCTTTCTTT.

Many counts were recorded for this clonotype. The chain carries TRBV18 and TRBJ2-7; D tentatively fits TRBD1 or TRBD2 (5 bases each). Germline CDR1 is KGHSH and CDR2 is LQKENI. CDR3 length equals 13 residues. V was trimmed by 3 bases and J by 2 bases, leaving 8 bases between them. CDR3 loop: CASSPGAPYEQYF. DNA for the CDR3: TGTGCCAGCTCACCCGGGGCTCCCTACGAGCAGTACTTC.

The chain recombines TRBV10-1 with TRBJ2-7; a weak D match, TRBD1 (6 bases). V was clipped by 5 bases and J by 5 bases, with 13 bases between them. Germline-derived CDR1 and CDR2 are WNHNN and SYGVQD (reference sequence). The CDR3 is made up of 13 amino acids. The CDR3, as DNA: TGCGCCAGCAGTTTACAGGGACCTCACGAGCAGTACTTC. This codes for CASSLQGPHEQYF.

This clonotype was seen many times. The chain employs TRBV30 and TRBJ2-1, with D hard to call. Trimming shortened V by 0 bases and J by 9 bases, and 6 bases separated the two germline ends. The germline V gene has CDR1 GTSNPN and CDR2 SVGIG (reference sequence). CDR3 size: 11 residues. The CDR3 sequence is CAWSVLSEQFF. The CDR3 nucleotides read TGTGCCTGGAGTGTACTGTCTGAGCAGTTCTTC.

V is TRBV29-1 and J is TRBJ1-3, with unresolved D. The length of the CDR3 is 13 residues. Germline CDR1 and CDR2: SQVTM and ANQGSEA. The CDR3 here is CSATSTIGNTIYF. CDR3 DNA sequence: TGCAGTGCAACTAGCACTATCGGAAACACCATATATTTT.